Below, 18 T cell receptor beta chains from the same sample are listed, as sequenced in a study of human T cells and chemical hapten exposure. The time point: patch test 3, about 24 weeks after DPC sensitization. Sample treatment: therapeutic diphenylcyclopropenone sensitization with weekly scalp DPC. TCRdb processed the RACE reads anew with MiXCR; each CDR3 protein has one entry. Among approximately 60,000 distinct CDR3 sequences listed, 9.5% to 11% were seen once. Sequenced material: whole blood, taken in connection with sensitization to the hapten diphenylcyclopropenone (DPC). Receptor source: a woman in her twenties or thirties with alopecia areata. Some clones in this sample may be carry-over from other donors' samples.

This chain connects TRBV5-1 to TRBJ2-5; 9 bases align to TRBD1. CDR3 length: 15 amino acids. The junction had 2 bases not matched to a gene; V was cut back by 0 bases and J by 2 bases. Per germline, CDR1 SGHRS and CDR2 YFSETQ. In nucleotides, the CDR3 is TGCGCCAGCAGCTTGGATGGGACAGGGCAAGAGACCCAGTACTTC. Its protein is CASSLDGTGQETQYF.

The rearrangement links TRBV6-6 to TRBJ1-2; tentatively, D is TRBD1 (6 bases). Trimming took 8 bases from V and 2 from J, leaving 18 bases between them. The CDR3 length is 15 residues. Germline CDR1 MNHNY, CDR2 SVGAGI (reference sequence). CDR3 amino acids: CASGGIGGGNYGYTF. The CDR3 DNA follows: TGTGCCAGCGGGGGAATCGGAGGGGGAAACTATGGCTACACCTTC.

Concerning this clonotype itself: Sequence at one end of the junction differs from germline and may be a read error. The rearrangement uses TRBV12-3 or TRBV12-4 and TRBJ2-1; 11 positions match TRBD2. The CDR3 is 14 amino acids. CDR3 loop: CASSLQLAGGPQIF. CDR3 DNA sequence: TGTGCCAGCAGTCTACAGCTAGCGGGAGGCCCTCAAATCTTC.

This clonotype was seen a handful of times. The chain couples TRBV18 to TRBJ2-3; 9 bases line up with TRBD1. The V gene end was trimmed by 2 bases and the J gene end by 3 bases; junction bases not matched to a gene: 9. CDR1 and CDR2 (germline): KGHSH, LQKENI. The CDR3 spans 17 residues. The CDR3 DNA follows: TGTGCCAGCTCACCAACACTACAGGGGGCGCTGACAGATACGCAGTATTTT. As protein: CASSPTLQGALTDTQYF. The whole variable domain, filled in from reference TRBV18 and TRBJ2-3, reads NAGVMQNPRHLVRRRGQEARLRCSPMKGHSHVYWYRQLPEEGLKFMVYLQKENIIDESGMPKERFSAEFPKEGPSILRIQQVVRGDSAAYFCASSPTLQGALTDTQYFGPGTRLTVL.

The CDR3 loop is CATSSGQGSNQPQHF. CDR3 nucleotide sequence: TGTGCCACCAGCAGTGGACAGGGTAGCAATCAGCCCCAGCATTTT. V and J are TRBV15 and TRBJ1-5, with 8 bases lining up with TRBD1. CDR3 length equals 15 residues. Trimming cost V 3 bases and J 0 bases; bases outside gene matches: 1. Germline CDR1 is LNHNV and CDR2 is YYDKDF (reference sequence).

This clonotype was counted many times. Here the CDR3 DNA reads TGTGCCAGCAGCTTAGAAGCGAACTCCTACAATGAGCAGTTCTTC. Protein sequence: CASSLEANSYNEQFF. The chain couples TRBV11-2 to TRBJ2-1; D unresolved. The ends were cut back, 0 bases at V and 0 bases at J, with 6 bases in the middle. CDR1 is SGHAT, CDR2 FQNNGV, per germline. The CDR3 is 15 amino acids.

This clonotype was picked up a small number of times. The chain's CDR3 is CSAMDPTNTGELFF. CDR3 in DNA: TGCAGTGCTATGGACCCAACTAACACCGGGGAGCTGTTTTTT. This sequence joins TRBV20-1 and TRBJ2-2, with unresolved D. CDR1 is DFQATT and CDR2 is SNEGSKA in the germline V gene (reference sequence). This CDR3 is built from 14 residues. The V gene lost 4 bases and the J gene lost 2 bases, with 11 bases spanning the gap.

This chain connects TRBV5-4 to TRBJ2-4; D is ambiguous. Trimming pared 3 bases from V and 0 bases from J, leaving 13 bases between. The CDR3 extends over 16 amino acids. Germline-derived CDR1 and CDR2 are SGHNT and YYREEE (reference sequence). The CDR3 nucleotides read TGTGCCAGCAGCTCTACCCAGAACCTAGCCAAAAACATTCAGTACTTC. The encoded protein is CASSSTQNLAKNIQYF.

The rearrangement links TRBV28 to TRBJ1-1; D is ambiguous. CDR1 and CDR2 from the germline V gene are MDHEN and SYDVKM. Between the trimmed V and J ends, which lost 3 bases and 5 bases, there was a span of 13 bases. The CDR3 consists of 14 residues. CDR3 sequence: CASSFGRPRTEAFF. The CDR3 DNA reads TGTGCCAGCAGTTTCGGCAGGCCGAGGACTGAAGCTTTCTTT.

V usage is TRBV20-1 and J usage is TRBJ1-3; tentative D call: TRBD1 (6 bases). The ends were cut back, 0 bases at V and 4 bases at J, with 10 bases in the middle. The germline gives CDR1 DFQATT, CDR2 SNEGSKA (reference sequence). This CDR3 comprises 14 residues. The CDR3 region has the DNA TGCAGTGCTAGAGATCCCAGGGGCGGAAACACCATATATTTT. It yields the protein CSARDPRGGNTIYF.

This clonotype was seen more than once but under ten times. The J gene is TRBJ2-1, the V gene TRBV30, with unresolved D. Germline CDR1 and CDR2: GTSNPN and SVGIG (reference sequence). The CDR3 has 11 amino acids. Trimming pared 0 bases from V and 12 bases from J, leaving 9 bases between. Here the CDR3 reads CAWSVLQSQFF. CDR3 DNA sequence: TGTGCCTGGAGTGTATTACAATCGCAGTTCTTC.

This clonotype was counted many times. J is TRBJ2-7 and V is TRBV7-2, with 10 bases identical to TRBD1. V shed 0 bases, J shed 5 bases, and the junction held 4 bases outside the gene matches. CDR1 SGHTA and CDR2 FQGNSA come from the germline V gene. This CDR3 region has 15 residues. The CDR3 DNA follows: TGTGCCAGCAGCTTAGCGGGACAGGGGTTCGACGAGCAGTACTTC. This translates into CASSLAGQGFDEQYF. The variable domain in full, with the rest retrieved from reference TRBV7-2 and TRBJ2-7, is GAGVSQSPSNKVTEKGKDVELRCDPISGHTALYWYRQSLGQGLEFLIYFQGNSAPDKSGLPSDRFSAERTGGSVSTLTIQRTQQEDSAVYLCASSLAGQGFDEQYFGPGTRLTVT.

This clonotype came up a few times. V usage is TRBV7-2 and J usage is TRBJ2-5; D tentatively reads TRBD1 or TRBD2 (6 bases each). The germline gives CDR1 SGHTA, CDR2 FQGNSA. The CDR3 extends over 15 amino acids. V lost 1 base, J lost 2 bases, and 11 bases lay in between. The CDR3 spells CASSLGGGPQETQYF. The CDR3 nucleotides read TGTGCCAGCAGCTTAGGAGGGGGGCCACAAGAGACCCAGTACTTC.

This clonotype was detected many times. The CDR3 spells CASSPRTADNEQFF. DNA for the CDR3: TGCGCCAGCAGCCCGAGGACAGCCGATAATGAGCAGTTCTTC. This rearrangement joins TRBV4-1 to TRBJ2-1; tentatively, D is TRBD1 (6 bases). Germline loops: CDR1 MGHRA, CDR2 YSYEKL. Trimming took off 4 bases at V and 7 bases at J, with 14 bases between the two ends. CDR3 length: 14 amino acids.

This clonotype was seen ten or more times. The chain's CDR3 is CASSLIPSGTYNEQFF. In nucleotides, the CDR3 is TGTGCCAGCAGCTTAATACCTAGCGGTACCTACAATGAGCAGTTCTTC. The rearrangement joins TRBV7-3 to TRBJ2-1, with 7 bases identical to TRBD2. J gave up 2 bases and V 1 base, and 5 bases lay outside the gene matches. CDR1 SGHTA and CDR2 FQGTGA come from the germline V gene. The CDR3 is 16 amino acids.

This clonotype was counted many times. J is TRBJ1-1 and V is TRBV6-5; D gene ambiguous. Germline V gene data show CDR1 as MNHEY and CDR2 as SVGAGI. Trimming took off 0 bases at V and 8 bases at J, with 10 bases between the two ends. The CDR3 has 13 residues. The CDR3 loop reads CASSYSTTGEAFF. The CDR3 DNA sequence: TGTGCCAGCAGTTACTCGACAACCGGGGAAGCTTTCTTT.

This clonotype was observed a handful of times. The V and J genes are TRBV7-9 and TRBJ2-2; no clear D gene. The ends were cut back, 0 bases at V and 6 bases at J, with 2 bases in the middle. CDR1 and CDR2 (germline): SEHNR, FQNEAQ (reference sequence). The CDR3 totals 12 residues. The CDR3 loop is CASSLAPGELFF. DNA for the CDR3: TGTGCCAGCAGCTTAGCCCCCGGGGAGCTGTTTTTT.

This clonotype appeared many times. The genes are TRBV4-2 and TRBJ1-1; D gene unclear. CDR3 length: 13 residues. V was cut by 0 bases and J by 7 bases, with 9 bases left in between. Germline-derived CDR1 and CDR2 are LGHNA and YNFKEQ. For the CDR3, the DNA is TGTGCCAGCAGCCAAGATAGGCAGTATGAAGCTTTCTTT. Amino acids: CASSQDRQYEAFF.